The 21 T cell receptor beta chains in this list originate from one sample, sequenced in a study of CD8 T cells in ankylosing spondylitis (dated by TCRdb to the late 2010s). Libraries were constructed by 5' RACE. The listed sequencing device is Illumina HiSeq 2500. In TCRdb, the public reads were trimmed at Q25 with fastp and aligned with MiXCR, with productive beta chains retained. Every distinct CDR3 protein forms one entry, paired with its most common genes and DNA. The sample contains some 100,000 distinct CDR3 sequences, 7.5% to 9% of them found a single time. The ten largest make up 9.9% of the sample. The sequenced material came from blood, either unsorted or a sorted T cell fraction (not recorded which). Receptor source: a male donor with ankylosing spondylitis or in good health (not recorded which).

In its sample, this clonotype was seen a few times. The chain joins TRBV18 to TRBJ1-1, with 10 bases lining up with TRBD1. V was clipped by 6 bases and J by 8 bases; unmatched bases: 9. CDR3 size: 14 residues. CDR1 and CDR2 (germline): KGHSH, LQKENI. CDR3 protein: CASSRGTGASEAFF. Here the CDR3 DNA reads TGTGCCAGCTCCAGGGGGACAGGGGCCTCGGAAGCTTTCTTT.

The CDR3: CASSQGSYTSGETQYF. The CDR3 DNA follows: TGTGCCAGCAGCCAAGGGAGCTACACCTCCGGGGAGACCCAGTACTTC. V and J are TRBV7-9 and TRBJ2-5, with D possibly matching TRBD2 (5 bases). CDR1 and CDR2 (germline): SEHNR, FQNEAQ (reference sequence). The V gene lost 5 bases and the J gene lost 5 bases, with 21 bases spanning the gap. The CDR3 contains 16 residues. Looking up the rest from reference TRBV7-9 and TRBJ2-5 gives the full variable domain: DTGVSQNPRHKITKRGQNVTFRCDPISEHNRLYWYRQTLGQGPEFLTYFQNEAQLEKSRLLSDRFSAERPKGSFSTLEIQRTEQGDSAMYLCASSQGSYTSGETQYFGPGTRLLVL.

The V and J genes are TRBV7-3 and TRBJ2-6; D gene ambiguous. This CDR3 is 14 amino acids long. Germline lookup yields CDR1 SGHTA and CDR2 FQGTGA. Trimming pared 4 bases from V and 1 base from J, leaving 5 bases between. The CDR3: CASSSNSGANVLTF. CDR3 DNA sequence: TGTGCCAGCAGCTCGAATTCTGGGGCCAACGTCCTGACTTTC.

This clonotype was seen many times. J is TRBJ2-2 and V is TRBV6-2 or TRBV6-3; D might be TRBD1 (6 bases). The CDR3 is made up of 14 amino acids. Germline V gene sequence: CDR1 MNHEY, CDR2 SVGEGT. The V end was cut by 0 bases, the J end by 6 bases, with 8 bases between. CDR3 sequence (DNA): TGTGCCAGCAGTTACTCGAAGGGGGCCGGGGAGCTGTTTTTT. Translation: CASSYSKGAGELFF.

At least ten counts were recorded for this clonotype. V and J are TRBV9 and TRBJ2-1; 11 bases align to TRBD2. There are 15 residues in the CDR3. Germline V lookup: CDR1 SGDLS, CDR2 YYNGEE. V lost 7 bases and J lost 5; bases outside the gene matches: 8. CDR3 nucleotides: TGTGCCAGCCTGGCTAGCGGGGGGCCCCACAATGAGCAGTTCTTC. This codes for CASLASGGPHNEQFF.

This clonotype was seen only a few times. This may be a read error, as it is one base from a much larger clone. The rearrangement uses TRBV4-2 and TRBJ1-2; 7 nucleotides agree with TRBD1. Germline CDR1 reads LGHNA; CDR2 reads YNFKEQ. This CDR3 spans 18 amino acids. The CDR3 sequence is CASSQAGTEESREYGFTF. In DNA, the CDR3 is TGTGCCAGCAGCCAAGCCGGGACAGAGGAATCTCGCGAGTATGGCTTCACCTTC.

This clonotype was recorded many times. This sequence joins TRBV7-3 and TRBJ2-3; no clear D gene. V was pared by 4 bases and J by 1 base, with 21 bases between. The CDR3 runs 18 residues. The V gene's germline CDR1 is SGHTA and CDR2 FQGTGA. The CDR3 coding sequence is TGTGCCAGCAGCTCGCCGGGTCGGTCGCTAGATCGCACAGATACGCAGTATTTT. Translation: CASSSPGRSLDRTDTQYF.

To note about this clonotype: Possible read error: a much larger clone is one base away. DNA of the CDR3: TGTGTCAGCAGTTACTCGAGTAGGCGGGGGGTAAACAATGAGCAGTTCTTC. The encoded protein is CVSSYSSRRGVNNEQFF. V gene TRBV6-2 or TRBV6-3 combines with J gene TRBJ2-1; 8 nucleotides align to TRBD2. Germline V CDR1 and CDR2: MNHEY, SVGEGT. This CDR3 contains 17 residues.

The table lists this clonotype with a few counts. A much larger clone lies one base from this, so it may be a read error. This chain uses TRBV5-4 with TRBJ1-2; D might be TRBD1 (5 bases). V lost 2 bases to trimming and J lost 8 bases, with 13 bases between them. The CDR3 totals 13 residues. The V gene's germline CDR1 is SGHNT and CDR2 YYREEE (reference sequence). CDR3: CASSFGQGEGYTF. CDR3 DNA sequence: TGTGCCAGCAGCTTTGGGCAGGGAGAAGGCTACACCTTC. Using reference TRBV5-4 and TRBJ1-2 for the parts outside the CDR3, the full variable domain is ETGVTQSPTHLIKTRGQQVTLRCSSQSGHNTVSWYQQALGQGPQFIFQYYREEENGRGNFPPRFSGLQFPNYSSELNVNALELDDSALYLCASSFGQGEGYTFGSGTRLTVV.

This clonotype was picked up many times. Written as DNA, the CDR3 is TGCAGTGCTAGAGATAGGGCGGGGTATAGCAATCAGCCCCAGCATTTT. As protein: CSARDRAGYSNQPQHF. The rearrangement uses TRBV20-1 and TRBJ1-5; D is undetermined. The length of the CDR3 is 16 residues. CDR1 is DFQATT, CDR2 SNEGSKA, per germline (reference sequence). Deletions cut 0 bases from V and 0 bases from J, with 12 bases between.

At least ten counts were recorded for this clonotype. The V and J genes are TRBV6-1 and TRBJ1-2; 7 bases line up with TRBD1. The CDR3 is 15 residues long. Germline V gene data show CDR1 as MNHNS and CDR2 as SASEGT. V dropped 7 bases and J dropped 4; count of bases not matched to a gene: 12. The CDR3 DNA is TGTGCCAGCACCCTTCAGGGACAGCCGACCTATGGCTACACCTTC. Amino acid sequence: CASTLQGQPTYGYTF.

Notes on this clonotype: With a much larger clone just one base away, this may be a read error. The gene calls are TRBV7-2 and TRBJ2-7; D is possibly TRBD1 (6 bases). The CDR3 sequence is 14 residues long. Trimming took 7 bases from V and 6 from J, leaving 19 bases between them. The V gene's germline CDR1 is SGHTA and CDR2 FQGNSA. The CDR3 reads CTSISRQDLSEQYF. In DNA form, the CDR3 reads TGTACCAGCATCTCCCGACAGGATTTATCCGAGCAGTACTTC.

This clonotype came up many times. A read error may account for a junction end that differs from germline. V usage is TRBV7-7 and J usage is TRBJ2-2; possibly TRBD2 for D (6 bases). The CDR3 loop spans 14 amino acids. Germline CDR1 is SSHAT and CDR2 is FNYEAQ (reference sequence). CDR3 sequence: CASSLAAGTGELFF. CDR3 DNA: TGTGCTAGCAGCTTAGCGGCAGGTACCGGGGAGCTGTTTTTT.

This clonotype occurred many times. The chain uses TRBV12-3 or TRBV12-4 and TRBJ2-7; weak D call: TRBD2 (7 bases). This CDR3 contains 16 residues. Trimming pared 0 bases from V and 2 bases from J, leaving 14 bases between. The CDR3 loop reads CASSLAGGVSTYEQYF. The CDR3 DNA is TGTGCCAGCAGTTTAGCAGGGGGGGTCTCAACCTACGAGCAGTACTTC.

The table lists this clonotype with many counts. The chain recombines TRBV20-1 with TRBJ2-7; D not resolved. The length of the CDR3 is 13 residues. The V end was cut by 1 base, the J end by 3 bases, with 10 bases between. Germline CDR1 and CDR2: DFQATT and SNEGSKA (reference sequence). CDR3 loop: CSARAPTVYEQYF. For the CDR3, the DNA is TGCAGTGCTAGAGCCCCCACAGTCTACGAGCAGTACTTC.

V is TRBV18 and J is TRBJ2-4; D is ambiguous. CDR1 KGHSH and CDR2 LQKENI come from the germline V gene. The germline V and J ends were trimmed by 2 bases and 5 bases, with 1 base remaining between them. This CDR3 is built from 11 residues. CDR3 in DNA: TGTGCCAGCTCACCAGAAAACATTCAGTACTTC. Translated, it gives CASSPENIQYF.

The sample holds many counts of this clonotype. The chain carries TRBV30 and TRBJ2-7; 11 bases line up with TRBD2. CDR3 length: 13 residues. Trimming took 1 base from V and 6 from J; bases not matched to a gene: 2. Germline V CDR1 and CDR2: GTSNPN, SVGIG (reference sequence). CDR3 region: CAWSELAGVEQYF. CDR3 DNA sequence: TGTGCCTGGAGTGAACTAGCGGGAGTCGAGCAGTACTTC.

This clonotype was seen a handful of times. This sequence joins TRBV18 and TRBJ1-5; TRBD1 matches 7 bases. Looked up from germline, CDR1 is KGHSH and CDR2 is LQKENI. Losses at the gene ends were 4 bases for V and 4 bases for J; bases not matched to a gene: 4. The CDR3 is made up of 14 amino acids. The CDR3 region has the DNA TGTGCCAGCTCACTTACGGACAGGAATCAGCCCCAGCATTTT. This encodes CASSLTDRNQPQHF.

This clonotype was recorded at least ten times. The genes are TRBV20-1 and TRBJ2-7, with D unclear. The CDR3 runs to 14 residues. Trimming shortened V by 1 base and J by 4 bases, and 14 bases separated the two germline ends. Germline CDR1 DFQATT, CDR2 SNEGSKA (reference sequence). CDR3 sequence (DNA): TGCAGTGCTAGAGTTCCTGAAGAGATATACGAGCAGTACTTC. Translation gives CSARVPEEIYEQYF.

A few counts support this clonotype. The chain recombines TRBV20-1 with TRBJ2-5; TRBD2 matches at 12 bases. The CDR3 length is 13 residues. J gave up 10 bases and V 3 bases, and 6 bases lay outside the gene matches. Germline CDR1 DFQATT, CDR2 SNEGSKA (reference sequence). The CDR3 coding sequence is TGCAGTGCTAGGCCGGGACTAGCGGGCCACCAGTACTTC. The encoded protein is CSARPGLAGHQYF.

This clonotype was counted at least ten times. The chain combines TRBV4-2 with TRBJ1-2; D is unclear. The germline CDR1 and CDR2 sequences are LGHNA and YNFKEQ. Trimming shortened V by 4 bases and J by 2 bases, and 5 bases separated the two germline ends. CDR3 length: 12 amino acids. As DNA, the CDR3 is TGTGCCAGCAGCCTGAGCAACTATGGCTACACCTTC. Translation: CASSLSNYGYTF.